These 27 T cell receptor beta chains originate from one sample sequenced in a study of blood T cell repertoires in COVID-19. The protocol was immunoSEQ multiplex PCR, while the TCRdb copy is restricted to in-frame clones and leaves out a portion. The table has around 250,000 clones, approximately 85% seen once. What was sequenced was peripheral blood. The receptor set was obtained from a man aged 50-60 years with active or convalescent COVID-19.

The chain has TRBV20-1 and TRBJ2-1; D is unclear. V lost 0 bases and J lost 12, with 9 bases in between. This CDR3 comprises 11 residues. Germline-derived CDR1 and CDR2 are DFQATT and SNEGSKA (reference sequence). CDR3 sequence reads: CSARDNSGQFF. CDR3 nucleotide sequence: TGCAGTGCTAGAGATAATAGTGGGCAGTTCTTC.

The chain has TRBV4-1 and TRBJ2-7; 8 nucleotides agree with TRBD1. The CDR3 has 15 amino acids. Germline CDR1 is MGHRA and CDR2 is YSYEKL. Trimming removed 1 base from V and 7 bases from J; junction bases left unmatched: 9. DNA for the CDR3: TGCGCCAGCAGCCAAGGGACACAGGGGGTGGGGGAGCAGTACTTC. Translating it yields CASSQGTQGVGEQYF.

CDR3 protein: CASSSRPGRGQETQYF. CDR3 in DNA: TGTGCCAGCAGCTCCAGACCGGGGAGGGGGCAAGAGACCCAGTACTTC. V and J are TRBV7-6 and TRBJ2-5, with D maybe TRBD2 (7 bases). Germline V CDR1 and CDR2: SGHVS, FNYEAQ. The CDR3 runs to 16 residues. V was pared by 4 bases and J by 2 bases, with 17 bases between.

This clone was recorded a few times. The chain has TRBV11-2 and TRBJ2-1; a possible D gene is TRBD2 (6 bases). V was shortened by 7 bases and J by 3 bases, with 19 bases between the two germline ends. The CDR3 extends over 16 amino acids. Germline lookup yields CDR1 SGHAT and CDR2 FQNNGV. The CDR3 sequence is CASNNPGTEDYNEQFF. The CDR3 region has the DNA TGTGCCAGCAACAATCCCGGGACTGAGGACTACAATGAGCAGTTCTTC.

V and J are TRBV5-1 and TRBJ1-2; perhaps TRBD1 as D (5 bases). Germline V gives CDR1 SGHRS, CDR2 YFSETQ. This CDR3 is 15 amino acids long. The germline V and J ends were trimmed by 7 bases and 2 bases, with 18 bases remaining between them. For the CDR3, the DNA is TGCGCCAGCGGACCCGGGGGTGGCTTAAACTATGGCTACACCTTC. It codes for CASGPGGGLNYGYTF.

Here the CDR3 reads CASSPTATYEQYF. In nucleotides, the CDR3 is TGTGCCAGCAGCCCGACAGCTACCTACGAGCAGTACTTC. The rearrangement joins TRBV7-9 to TRBJ2-7, with TRBD1 as a possible D gene (5 bases). Germline lookup yields CDR1 SEHNR and CDR2 FQNEAQ (reference sequence). With 5 bases removed from V and 2 bases from J, the gap between germline ends came to 10 bases. CDR3 length: 13 residues.

V usage is TRBV7-8 and J usage is TRBJ2-1, with D tentatively TRBD1 (6 bases). The CDR3 is 16 amino acids. V shed 1 base and J shed 5 bases, with 15 bases lying between them. The germline V gene has CDR1 SGHVS and CDR2 FQNEAQ. CDR3 sequence: CASSLDRRRDNNEQFF. The CDR3 bases are TGTGCCAGCAGCTTAGACCGCCGACGGGACAACAATGAGCAGTTCTTC. The full variable domain, in which reference TRBV7-8 and TRBJ2-1 provide the parts outside the CDR3, is GAGVSQSPRYKVAKRGQDVALRCDPISGHVSLFWYQQALGQGPEFLTYFQNEAQLDKSGLPSDRFFAERPEGSVSTLKIQRTQQEDSAVYLCASSLDRRRDNNEQFFGPGTRLTVL.

In DNA, the CDR3 is TGTGCCAGTAGTACCCCCAGGGACATGAACACTGAAGCTTTCTTT. Translation gives CASSTPRDMNTEAFF. The chain is built from TRBV19 and TRBJ1-1, with D perhaps matching TRBD1 (6 bases). V dropped 4 bases and J dropped 0 bases, with 12 bases sitting between them. In germline, CDR1 is LNHDA, CDR2 SQIVND (reference sequence). The length of the CDR3 is 15 residues.

The chain couples TRBV4-1 to TRBJ2-7, with TRBD2 matching 13 bases. V shed 3 bases and J 4 bases; nucleotides not matched to a gene: 6. The length of the CDR3 is 16 residues. Germline CDR1 reads MGHRA; CDR2 reads YSYEKL. The CDR3 is CASSHPTSGRWYEQYF. In DNA, the CDR3 is TGCGCCAGCAGCCACCCGACTAGCGGGAGGTGGTACGAGCAGTACTTC.

The chain combines TRBV27 with TRBJ2-3; TRBD1 is a possible D gene (6 bases). This CDR3 is 14 amino acids long. Germline V gene sequence: CDR1 MNHEY, CDR2 SMNVEV (reference sequence). The ends were cut back, 3 bases at V and 3 bases at J, with 10 bases in the middle. This chain's CDR3 is CASSLVGQTDTQYF. CDR3 nucleotides: TGTGCCAGCAGTTTGGTTGGACAGACAGATACGCAGTATTTT.

This clone was recorded at least ten times. The identical CDR3 is also encoded by other nucleotide sequences in the sample. This chain joins TRBV15 and TRBJ2-5, with TRBD2 matching over 7 bases. Germline CDR1 reads LNHNV; CDR2 reads YYDKDF (reference sequence). The CDR3 sequence is 14 residues long. After removal of 0 bases from V and 5 bases from J, the junction contained 3 bases not matched to a gene. Here the CDR3 DNA reads TGTGCCACCAGCAGAGATGGGGGAGGGGAGACCCAGTACTTC. Amino acids: CATSRDGGGETQYF.

In this sample, this clone turned up once. The chain is built from TRBV7-9 and TRBJ1-1; D may be TRBD1 (6 bases). The CDR3 has 14 amino acids. The germline gives CDR1 SEHNR, CDR2 FQNEAQ (reference sequence). V was clipped by 3 bases and J by 5 bases, with 13 bases between them. CDR3 DNA sequence: TGTGCCAGCAGCTTCCTGGGGACACCAACTGAAGCTTTCTTT. This translates into CASSFLGTPTEAFF.

This chain joins TRBV7-2 and TRBJ2-5; TRBD1 is a possible D gene (5 bases). This CDR3 region has 14 residues. CDR1 is SGHTA, CDR2 FQGNSA, per germline. Trimming shortened V by 2 bases and J by 6 bases, and 13 bases separated the two germline ends. The CDR3 coding sequence is TGTGCCAGCAGCTTAAACGCAGGGAAGAAGACCCAGTACTTC. Its translation is CASSLNAGKKTQYF.

The chain joins TRBV6-1 to TRBJ2-7; D unclear. Deletions cut 3 bases from V and 1 base from J, with 7 bases between. Germline V gene data show CDR1 as MNHNS and CDR2 as SASEGT. The CDR3 runs to 13 residues. The CDR3 loop is CASSENSSYEQYF. Written as DNA, the CDR3 is TGTGCCAGCAGTGAGAACAGTTCCTACGAGCAGTACTTC.

V usage is TRBV2 and J usage is TRBJ2-2, with D uncertain. V lost 8 bases and J lost 0, with 16 bases in between. CDR1 and CDR2 (germline): SNHLY, FYNNEI. The CDR3 has 16 residues. The CDR3 coding sequence is TGTGCCAGCGGGCGCCGCGCCCCAACGAACACCGGGGAGCTGTTTTTT. Translation gives CASGRRAPTNTGELFF.

V is TRBV28 and J is TRBJ2-4; no reliable D call. Trimming took 6 bases from V and 0 from J, leaving 15 bases between them. Germline lookup yields CDR1 MDHEN and CDR2 SYDVKM. The CDR3 is 16 amino acids. The chain's CDR3 is CASSPRALLAKNIQYF. CDR3 DNA: TGTGCCAGCAGCCCGAGAGCCCTGTTAGCCAAAAACATTCAGTACTTC.

V gene TRBV13 combines with J gene TRBJ1-1; D may be TRBD1 (6 bases). This CDR3 contains 17 residues. Germline-derived CDR1 and CDR2 are PRHDT and FYEKMQ (reference sequence). V lost 3 bases and J lost 6, with 23 bases in between. CDR3 region: CASSFAPGHLSVAEAFF. The CDR3 bases are TGTGCCAGCAGCTTTGCACCGGGACACCTATCTGTAGCTGAAGCTTTCTTT.

This clone showed up just once. The V and J genes are TRBV19 and TRBJ2-7; 9 nucleotides agree with TRBD1. V lost 5 bases and J lost 4; bases outside the gene matches: 6. Germline lookup yields CDR1 LNHDA and CDR2 SQIVND (reference sequence). The CDR3 contains 14 residues. CDR3 in DNA: TGTGCCAGTAGTGTGGGACAGGGCCCTTACGAGCAGTACTTC. Translating gives CASSVGQGPYEQYF.

The V and J genes are TRBV2 and TRBJ2-2, with D possibly being TRBD1 (5 bases). V lost 6 bases and J 2 bases, leaving 13 bases between the germline ends. This CDR3 spans 15 amino acids. Germline V CDR1 and CDR2: SNHLY, FYNNEI. The CDR3 sequence is CASRDNRPNTGELFF. The DNA for the CDR3 is TGTGCCAGCAGGGACAATAGACCAAACACCGGGGAGCTGTTTTTT.

V gene TRBV6-2 or TRBV6-3 combines with J gene TRBJ1-1, with D hard to call. The germline CDR1 and CDR2 sequences are MNHEY and SVGEGT. V was clipped by 6 bases and J by 1 base, with 18 bases between them. This CDR3 spans 16 amino acids. The CDR3 DNA sequence: TGTGCCAGCAGACCTCGAAGATCAGGTTGGAACACTGAAGCTTTCTTT. This gives the protein CASRPRRSGWNTEAFF.

V gene TRBV19 combines with J gene TRBJ2-7, with D perhaps matching TRBD2 (5 bases). The V and J ends lost 2 bases and 0 bases respectively, with 14 bases between them. The CDR3 contains 16 residues. Germline CDR1 and CDR2: LNHDA and SQIVND (reference sequence). CDR3: CASSIRSRGSSYEQYF. The CDR3 DNA follows: TGTGCCAGTAGTATACGGTCCCGGGGTTCCTCCTACGAGCAGTACTTC.

V gene TRBV13 combines with J gene TRBJ1-1, with 7 nucleotides matching TRBD1. The CDR3 has 15 residues. Trimming cost V 1 base and J 1 base; bases outside gene matches: 3. Germline V lookup: CDR1 PRHDT, CDR2 FYEKMQ (reference sequence). Written as DNA, the CDR3 is TGTGCCAGCAGCTTAGAAGGGGGCGGGAACACTGAAGCTTTCTTT. Its protein product is CASSLEGGGNTEAFF.

The chain combines TRBV27 with TRBJ1-2; D ambiguous. This CDR3 is 14 amino acids long. Germline loops: CDR1 MNHEY, CDR2 SMNVEV (reference sequence). Trimming took 6 bases from V and 6 from J, leaving 17 bases between them. In DNA, the CDR3 is TGTGCCAGCAGCTCCTACCGGACTGGGAATGGCTACACCTTC. As protein: CASSSYRTGNGYTF.

The chain combines TRBV5-1 with TRBJ2-1; TRBD1 agrees at 7 bases. Germline V gene data show CDR1 as SGHRS and CDR2 as YFSETQ. The trim removed 5 bases at V and 9 bases at J, leaving 8 bases unmatched. The length of the CDR3 is 13 residues. The CDR3 protein is CASRDRDVTEQFF. The CDR3, as DNA: TGCGCCAGCAGAGACAGGGATGTGACTGAGCAGTTCTTC.

The V gene is TRBV19, the J gene TRBJ2-1; D call uncertain. This CDR3 has 14 amino acids. Germline V lookup: CDR1 LNHDA, CDR2 SQIVND (reference sequence). V lost 7 bases and J 0 bases, leaving 10 bases between the germline ends. This chain's CDR3 is CASMSASSYNEQFF. CDR3 bases: TGTGCCAGTATGTCGGCTAGCTCCTACAATGAGCAGTTCTTC.

This chain links TRBV9 with TRBJ1-6; D is unclear. The length of the CDR3 is 15 residues. CDR1 is SGDLS and CDR2 is YYNGEE in the germline V gene. Trimming cost V 5 bases and J 0 bases, with 9 bases left between them. The CDR3 DNA reads as TGTGCCAGCAGTGTGGGGAGCTCCTATAATTCACCCCTCCACTTT. The encoded protein is CASSVGSSYNSPLHF.

This clone was seen a handful of times. V is TRBV28 and J is TRBJ2-7; D gene uncertain. V lost 6 bases to trimming and J lost 5 bases, with 8 bases between them. The germline V gene encodes CDR1 MDHEN and CDR2 SYDVKM. The CDR3 consists of 11 residues. CDR3: CASSLLHEQYF. The CDR3, as DNA: TGTGCCAGCAGCCTCCTCCACGAGCAGTACTTC.